The TCR beta chain under discussion was sequenced for a study of technical replicates of blood from a few donors. Profiled with immunoSEQ multiplex PCR; TCRdb holds only in-frame clones, not every one. Among under 80,000 clones, 85% to 95% were seen once, and the ten largest hold just over 0.25%. This CDR3 is 15 amino acids long. Losses at the gene ends were 4 bases for V and 4 bases for J; bases not matched to a gene: 2. Germline V lookup: CDR1 SGHNT, CDR2 YYREEE (reference sequence). This chain connects TRBV5-4 to TRBJ2-2, with TRBD1 matching 12 bases. The material sequenced was T cells isolated from PBMCs. The sequence was collected from a human donor in good health. In DNA, the CDR3 is TGTGCCAGCAGCATGGGACAGGGGGCCACCGGGGAGCTGTTTTTT. Translated, it gives CASSMGQGATGELFF.